What follows describes a single T cell receptor (beta chain). Assay used: immunoSEQ multiplex PCR; TCRdb lists only in-frame clones, some missing. Seen here are 190,000 or so clones, 65% to 70% observed once, and the top ten hold 10%. This sample is part of a study of shared clonotypes between healthy human individuals. Study information: Three plates were used per donor for CD4 naive, three for CD4 memory, two for CD8 naive and one for CD8 memory.

The CDR3 has 14 residues. V dropped 5 bases and J dropped 4; count of bases not matched to a gene: 6. CDR1 and CDR2 (germline): MNHNY, SVGAGI (reference sequence). The source material was memory CD4+ T cells sorted from blood. Specified subset: CD45RA-negative fraction. This clonotype originated in a man between 25 and 39 years old in good health. V and J are TRBV6-6 and TRBJ1-1; 8 bases align to TRBD1. In DNA form, the CDR3 reads TGTGCCAGCAGTCGACCCGGACAGGGCACTGAAGCTTTCTTT. Its protein is CASSRPGQGTEAFF.